This note documents a single TCR beta chain sequence. The target of this receptor is not known. The input lacks base qualities; no much larger clone sits a single base away. The sample originates from a study of T cell repertoires in cytomegalovirus infection (dated by TCRdb to the late 2010s). With respect to the entire study: Recently identified HLA-C-restricted CMV epitopes, whose presentation resists viral immunomodulation, were targeted by peptide stimulations together with well-studied HLA-B-restricted epitopes. Donor HLA type was relevant to the analysis, because carriage of CMV infection together with the matching HLA type was indicated by public TCR beta signatures.

Read against the paper, the sample's treatment or condition label means: in vitro stimulation with specific CMV peptide epitopes to enrich CMV-specific T cells. The run used an Illumina HiSeq 1500. TCRdb redid the processing of the public reads, applying fastp at Q25 and MiXCR, and retained in-frame beta chains. Every distinct CDR3 protein forms one entry, paired with its most common genes and DNA. The sample table lists fewer than 950,000 distinct CDR3 sequences, over 25% of them with a count of one. Of the sample, 9.5% to 15% is held by the ten largest clones. What the study reported, not specific to this receptor: In both this cohort and an independent roughly 400-donor cohort, the cumulative frequency of public TCR beta family members distinguished carriers of CMV infection plus the relevant HLA type. In the ex vivo response, HLA-C-restricted CMV-specific TCR beta clonotypes were dominant, and in two of eight donors the single most frequent clonotype came from this HLA-C-restricted group.

The sequencing used cultured CD8+ T cells from PBMCs, collected from culture after CMV antigen stimulation. The TCR comes from a human donor in good health (CMV status not recorded). Some clones in this sample may be carry-over from other donors' samples.

The CDR3 has the sequence CASSERKGQDYGYTF. The nucleotide sequence reads TGTGCCAGCAGTGAGAGAAAGGGGCAAGACTATGGCTACACCTTC. Recombination joined TRBV28 with TRBJ1-2; the D gene is perhaps TRBD1, on 5 matching bases. V loses 5 bases of germline sequence and J loses 3 bases, and the interval between the two ends is 16 bases. The germline V gene yields MDHEN for CDR1 and SYDVKM for CDR2. The cysteine opens and the phenylalanine closes a CDR3 of 15 amino acids. This entry keeps only the CDR3 DNA: 45 bases, framed from base 1.